This TCR beta chain originates from a study of Ad26.COV2.S vaccination and SARS-CoV-2 variants. Study background: The study gave Ad26.COV2.S intramuscularly, once or twice 56 days apart. The study, taken as a whole, reports: Researchers reported similar non-spike TCR breadth in vaccine and placebo recipients. Analyses that measured TCR breadth and depth may have underestimated total T cell responses. Higher spike-specific TCR breadth was found in vaccine recipients than in placebo recipients.

Concerning this clone: The antigen remains undetermined.

The V end was cut by 5 bases, the J end by 0 bases, with 11 bases between. CDR1 is SEHNR, CDR2 FQNEAQ, per germline (reference sequence). The CDR3 has 15 residues. Assay: immunoSEQ multiplex PCR; the TCRdb copy retains only in-frame clones and omits some. In the table there are about 280,000 clones, about 87% of which are singletons. Treatment: some 19 received Ad26.COV2.S at low or high dose, single or two shots; several received placebo; per-sample allocation not given. Specimens were obtained on day 63 following the first vaccine or placebo injection. This chain connects TRBV7-9 to TRBJ2-4; tentative D call: TRBD2 (5 bases). The specimen comprised peripheral blood, sampled in a trial of Ad26.COV2.S vaccine versus placebo. This TCR derives from a person aged 18-65 years who received the Ad26.COV2.S COVID-19 vaccine or a placebo. Written as DNA, the CDR3 is TGTGCCAGCAGCGGAGGTGGTTTAGCCAAAAACATTCAGTACTTC. This encodes CASSGGGLAKNIQYF.